The subject of this entry is one TCR beta chain. The data originate from a study of T cell changes during pregnancy in multiple sclerosis. The CDR3 contains 15 residues. The ends were cut back, 4 bases at V and 8 bases at J, with 23 bases in the middle. CDR1 and CDR2 from the germline V gene are GTSNPN and SVGIG (reference sequence). TCRdb keeps only in-frame clones here, not all; method: immunoSEQ multiplex PCR. The sample lists tens of thousands of clones, 80% to 95% occurring once. The sample was peripheral blood, taken in the first trimester of pregnancy. The TCR was taken from a female donor with multiple sclerosis, enrolled in a pregnancy study. The gene calls are TRBV30 and TRBJ1-2; no clear D gene. CDR3 loop: CAWILSDLSRVGYTF. CDR3 coding DNA: TGTGCCTGGATCCTTTCGGACCTTTCGAGGGTAGGCTACACCTTC.